This T cell receptor beta chain was observed in a study of T-cell reconstitution after alpha-beta-depleted transplantation in children. In this sample, this clonotype turned up many times. Preparation of the TCRbeta library involved a method that used unique molecular identifiers. TCRdb re-derived calls from the PCR reads in MiXCR, one entry per CDR3 protein. The sample yields roughly 220,000 distinct CDR3 sequences, about 12% seen once. Trimming stripped 5 bases from V and 7 bases from J, with 6 bases between. Germline V gene lookup returns CDR1 KGHSY and CDR2 FQNENV. This CDR3 region has 11 residues.

The chain combines TRBV16 with TRBJ2-1; D not resolved. The TCR sequence derives from a human donor who donated a stem cell graft to a child with acute lymphoblastic leukemia. Sequenced here: PBMCs from the stem cell graft donor, sampled from the stem cell graft. The CDR3 sequence: CASSAVNEQFF. DNA of the CDR3: TGTGCCAGCAGCGCTGTTAATGAGCAGTTCTTC.